This passage covers 24 T cell receptor beta chains from one sample sequenced in a study of T cells in Graves' hyperthyroidism and ophthalmopathy. RNA transcripts were the template for amplifying TCR beta CDR3 regions. HTBI primers drove first-round RT-PCR of the TCR CDR3. Each CDR3 protein is one row after TCRdb ran MiXCR on the multiplex PCR reads. There are 550,000 to 800,000 distinct CDR3 sequences in the sample; 16% occur only once, and about 8.4% lies in the top ten. The sample comprised blood. All receptors come from a young man with Graves' hyperthyroidism.

This clonotype came up many times. The chain carries TRBV5-1 and TRBJ2-3; TRBD1 aligns across 9 bases. The germline V gene encodes CDR1 SGHRS and CDR2 YFSETQ. This CDR3 region has 15 residues. V gave up 4 bases and J gave up 4 bases; unmatched junction bases: 7. The CDR3 nucleotides are TGCGCCAGCAGCCGGGGACAGGGTGGTTCAGATACGCAGTATTTT. Translated: CASSRGQGGSDTQYF. Full variable domain (outside the CDR3, taken from reference TRBV5-1 and TRBJ2-3): KAGVTQTPRYLIKTRGQQVTLSCSPISGHRSVSWYQQTPGQGLQFLFEYFSETQRNKGNFPGRFSGRQFSNSRSEMNVSTLELGDSALYLCASSRGQGGSDTQYFGPGTRLTVL.

A note on this clonotype: One end of the junction does not line up with germline, which may come from a read error. The V gene is TRBV7-9, the J gene TRBJ2-7; D gene unclear. CDR1 is SEHNR, CDR2 FQNEAQ, per germline (reference sequence). This CDR3 comprises 12 residues. The CDR3 bases are TGTGCCAGCAGCTTCGGTTTGGACCTCATGAACTTC. It encodes CASSFGLDLMNF.

The CDR3 DNA follows: TGCAGTGCTAGGGGGCAGCCAGGGGCCAAGGGCCATACGCAGTATTTT. The encoded protein is CSARGQPGAKGHTQYF. V gene TRBV20-1 combines with J gene TRBJ2-3; D might be TRBD1 (6 bases). The CDR3 consists of 16 residues. V was cut by 3 bases and J by 7 bases, with 23 bases left in between. Looked up from germline, CDR1 is DFQATT and CDR2 is SNEGSKA (reference sequence).

This clonotype was seen many times. The V and J genes are TRBV30 and TRBJ2-3; D unclear. Trimming shortened V by 5 bases and J by 5 bases, and 11 bases separated the two germline ends. The CDR3 is 12 residues long. CDR1 is GTSNPN and CDR2 is SVGIG in the germline V gene (reference sequence). The CDR3 sequence is CAWGRTRDTQYF. CDR3 nucleotide sequence: TGTGCCTGGGGAAGGACGAGAGATACGCAGTATTTT.

There are a few counts of this clonotype. V and J are TRBV5-5 and TRBJ2-3; weak D call: TRBD1 (6 bases). The CDR3 is 15 residues long. Deletions cut 4 bases from V and 5 bases from J, with 17 bases between. Germline values: CDR1 SGHKS, CDR2 YYEKEE (reference sequence). The CDR3 loop reads CASSPLPPGEDTQYF. In nucleotides, the CDR3 is TGTGCCAGCAGCCCTCTACCCCCAGGGGAAGATACGCAGTATTTT.

This clonotype was recorded at least ten times. This chain joins TRBV7-2 and TRBJ2-7, with unresolved D. The germline V gene has CDR1 SGHTA and CDR2 FQGNSA. This CDR3 has 13 residues. The V end lost 5 bases, the J end lost 0 bases, and 8 bases lay between the germline ends. The CDR3 DNA follows: TGTGCCAGCAGCCGTCAAAGCTCCTACGAGCAGTACTTC. Protein product: CASSRQSSYEQYF.

This clonotype was counted ten times or more. This chain's CDR3 is CASSLRRVRAFF. CDR3 nucleotide sequence: TGTGCCAGCAGCTTACGCAGGGTACGGGCTTTCTTT. The chain combines TRBV13 with TRBJ1-1, with D possibly being TRBD1 (5 bases). The length of the CDR3 is 12 residues. Deletions cut 2 bases from V and 11 bases from J, with 12 bases between. Germline loops: CDR1 PRHDT, CDR2 FYEKMQ (reference sequence).

This clonotype has at least ten counts. The V call is TRBV20-1, the J call TRBJ1-2; tentatively, D is TRBD1 (5 bases). Per germline, CDR1 DFQATT and CDR2 SNEGSKA (reference sequence). This CDR3 is 15 amino acids long. The ends were cut back, 2 bases at V and 2 bases at J, with 15 bases in the middle. CDR3 amino acids: CSARPQGLLNYGYTF. As DNA, the CDR3 is TGCAGTGCTAGACCCCAGGGACTCCTGAACTATGGCTACACCTTC.

This clonotype came up many times. The J gene is TRBJ2-7, the V gene TRBV12-5; 8 nucleotides match TRBD1. Unmatched junction bases numbered 4, after V lost 4 bases and J lost 2 bases. The germline V gene has CDR1 LGHNT and CDR2 FRNRAP. This CDR3 comprises 14 residues. The CDR3 DNA is TGTGCTAGTGGTTACGGACAGGGCCCCTACGAGCAGTACTTC. Its protein product is CASGYGQGPYEQYF.

This sequence joins TRBV19 and TRBJ2-1; D is uncertain. This CDR3 contains 13 residues. Germline-derived CDR1 and CDR2 are LNHDA and SQIVND (reference sequence). V was clipped by 3 bases and J by 3 bases, with 6 bases between them. The CDR3 bases are TGTGCCAGTAGTATCGAGTACTACAATGAGCAGTTCTTC. It codes for CASSIEYYNEQFF.

Comments on this clonotype: A read error may account for a junction end that differs from germline. The V and J genes are TRBV4-1 and TRBJ1-5; the D gene is possibly TRBD1 (5 bases). Per the germline V gene, CDR1 is MGHRA and CDR2 is YSYEKL. This CDR3 region has 17 residues. Here the CDR3 reads CAGSQGTGIRGNQPQHF. Here the CDR3 DNA reads TGCGCCGGCAGCCAAGGCACCGGGATCCGGGGGAATCAGCCCCAGCATTTT.

The chain links TRBV20-1 to TRBJ2-3; D is perhaps TRBD2 (5 bases). The CDR3 has 17 residues. CDR1 DFQATT and CDR2 SNEGSKA come from the germline V gene (reference sequence). Trimming took 0 bases from V and 4 from J, leaving 20 bases between them. The CDR3 DNA reads as TGCAGTGCTAGAGATGGAGGCACATCCCAACCCGCAGATACGCAGTATTTT. Translated: CSARDGGTSQPADTQYF.

The chain carries TRBV7-3 and TRBJ2-2; TRBD1 aligns across 7 bases. V gave up 3 bases and J gave up 0 bases; unmatched junction bases: 4. This CDR3 has 16 residues. The germline CDR1 and CDR2 sequences are SGHTA and FQGTGA. Here the CDR3 reads CASSLTGPSNTGELFF. The CDR3 nucleotides read TGTGCCAGCAGCTTGACAGGGCCATCGAACACCGGGGAGCTGTTTTTT.

The chain combines TRBV6-8 with TRBJ2-3, with 8 nucleotides matching TRBD2. The junction had 7 bases not matched to a gene; V was cut back by 4 bases and J by 1 base. The CDR3 spans 16 residues. Germline V gene data show CDR1 as MNHGY and CDR2 as SAAAGT. CDR3 in DNA: TGTGCCAGCAGTTCCCCGGGACTAGATGGCACAGATACGCAGTATTTT. Residues: CASSSPGLDGTDTQYF.

This clonotype was recorded many times. The chain recombines TRBV6-2 or TRBV6-3 with TRBJ2-4, with D hard to call. Germline V gives CDR1 MNHEY, CDR2 SVGEGT. V shed 8 bases and J shed 5 bases, with 13 bases lying between them. The CDR3 sequence is 13 residues long. CDR3 amino acids: CASGSWSENIQYF. For the CDR3, the DNA is TGTGCCAGCGGGTCCTGGTCGGAAAACATTCAGTACTTC.

This rearrangement joins TRBV9 to TRBJ2-7; 9 bases map to TRBD1. The CDR3 is 14 amino acids. The V segment lost 5 bases and the J segment 4 bases; nucleotides outside the gene matches: 7. Per the germline V gene, CDR1 is SGDLS and CDR2 is YYNGEE. For the CDR3, the DNA is TGTGCCAGCAGTATGCCGGGACAGGGTTACGAGCAGTACTTC. This gives the protein CASSMPGQGYEQYF.

This clonotype was detected a few times. The chain links TRBV24-1 to TRBJ2-4; 11 bases match TRBD1. This CDR3 spans 15 amino acids. The germline V gene has CDR1 KGHDR and CDR2 SFDVKD. V shed 3 bases and J 6 bases; nucleotides not matched to a gene: 3. CDR3 nucleotides: TGTGCCACCAGTGATCCCGGGACAGGGGGAAACATTCAGTACTTC. It encodes CATSDPGTGGNIQYF.

This clonotype occurred many times. The chain recombines TRBV2 with TRBJ2-7; tentative D call: TRBD1 (5 bases). V lost 8 bases and J 5 bases, leaving 22 bases between the germline ends. The CDR3 is 15 residues long. Germline assignment: CDR1 SNHLY and CDR2 FYNNEI. CDR3 sequence reads: CASRKESGWSHEQYF. For the CDR3, the DNA is TGTGCCAGCCGGAAAGAGTCAGGGTGGTCCCACGAGCAGTACTTC. Supplemented by reference TRBV2 and TRBJ2-7, the full variable domain reads EPEVTQTPSHQVTQMGQEVILRCVPISNHLYFYWYRQILGQKVEFLVSFYNNEISEKSEIFDDQFSVERPDGSNFTLKIRSTKLEDSAMYFCASRKESGWSHEQYFGPGTRLTVT.

This clonotype was observed many times. This chain uses TRBV28 with TRBJ2-3; the match to TRBD2 covers 8 bases. The germline CDR1 and CDR2 sequences are MDHEN and SYDVKM. The ends lost 6 bases at V and 0 bases at J; junction bases unmatched: 8. The CDR3 consists of 16 residues. CDR3 sequence: CASRGRAGASTDTQYF. In DNA form, the CDR3 reads TGTGCCAGCAGGGGACGAGCGGGGGCTAGCACAGATACGCAGTATTTT.

The table lists this clonotype with many counts. The chain has TRBV20-1 and TRBJ1-1; no reliable D call. CDR1 DFQATT and CDR2 SNEGSKA come from the germline V gene (reference sequence). The CDR3 contains 12 residues. Trimming cost V 5 bases and J 2 bases, with 9 bases left between them. The CDR3 here is CSAGPVNTEAFF. The CDR3 DNA reads TGCAGTGCTGGCCCCGTAAACACTGAAGCTTTCTTT.

This clonotype was counted many times. The rearrangement links TRBV2 to TRBJ2-1; TRBD2 matches at 10 bases. V was pared by 8 bases and J by 3 bases, with 1 base of the junction left unmatched. CDR3 length equals 13 residues. CDR1 is SNHLY and CDR2 is FYNNEI in the germline V gene. The CDR3 protein is CASGLAVYNEQFF. The CDR3 DNA follows: TGTGCCAGCGGACTAGCGGTCTACAATGAGCAGTTCTTC.

This clonotype was seen a handful of times. The rearrangement links TRBV7-2 to TRBJ2-3; the D gene could be TRBD1 or TRBD2 (5 bases each). CDR1 SGHTA and CDR2 FQGNSA come from the germline V gene. Trimming left V 7 bases short and J 3 bases short, with 8 bases between. This CDR3 spans 12 amino acids. The CDR3: CASTWGTDTQYF. CDR3 nucleotide sequence: TGTGCCAGCACCTGGGGGACAGATACGCAGTATTTT.

The sample holds many counts of this clonotype. This rearrangement joins TRBV28 to TRBJ1-3; D not certain. The CDR3 totals 14 residues. CDR1 is MDHEN, CDR2 SYDVKM, per germline. Trimming pared 5 bases from V and 1 base from J, leaving 9 bases between. The CDR3 is CASSEGFSGNTIYF. The CDR3 bases are TGTGCCAGCAGTGAGGGATTTTCTGGAAACACCATATATTTT. Based on the CDR3 plus reference TRBV28 and TRBJ1-3, the full variable domain is DVKVTQSSRYLVKRTGEKVFLECVQDMDHENMFWYRQDPGLGLRLIYFSYDVKMKEKGDIPEGYSVSREKKERFSLILESASTNQTSMYLCASSEGFSGNTIYFGEGSWLTVV.

V and J are TRBV19 and TRBJ2-7; TRBD1 aligns across 9 bases. CDR3 length equals 15 residues. Germline V gene lookup returns CDR1 LNHDA and CDR2 SQIVND (reference sequence). The V segment lost 1 base and the J segment 5 bases; nucleotides outside the gene matches: 6. The CDR3 DNA reads as TGTGCCAGTAGTATAGTGGGACAGGGTTTGGACGAGCAGTACTTC. Translating it yields CASSIVGQGLDEQYF.